The clone carrying this TCR beta chain was observed a single time. Its antigen is unidentified. The sample belongs to a study of cytomegalovirus exposure and HLA in healthy donors. Across the study: Out of about 190 million T cells, an earlier analysis found some 110 million unique TCR beta sequences in total. Study findings and constraints: CMV serostatus was the sole immune exposure data available. Both high specificity and high sensitivity reportedly marked the classifier's diagnosis of cytomegalovirus status.

The donors gave bone marrow, and they were healthy. Trimming shortened V by 6 bases and J by 0 bases, and 12 bases separated the two germline ends. This CDR3 spans 15 amino acids. The germline gives CDR1 MNHEY, CDR2 SVGAGI. The PCR employed 60 Vbeta primers together with 13 Jbeta primers. Profiled with immunoSEQ multiplex PCR; TCRdb holds only in-frame clones, not every one. The top ten hold approximately 2% of the sample, which has some 130,000 clones, around 80% seen once. The sample comprised PBMCs. This sequence joins TRBV6-5 and TRBJ1-5; D is possibly TRBD1 (5 bases). The sequence came from a man between 25 and 39 years old in good health and CMV-seronegative. For the CDR3, the DNA is TGTGCCAGCAGATTCGACAGAAATAGCAATCAGCCCCAGCATTTT. Its translation is CASRFDRNSNQPQHF.